This record looks at one TCR beta chain sequence and its context. The antigen is not known. The CDR3 is 16 amino acids. The ends lost 4 bases at V and 9 bases at J; junction bases unmatched: 15. Germline CDR1 is SEHNR and CDR2 is FQNEAQ (reference sequence). PCR used 60 Vbeta primers and 13 Jbeta primers. Using immunoSEQ multiplex PCR, the repertoire was profiled, and TCRdb retains in-frame clones only, with some absent. Of about 200,000 clones listed, over 75% are singletons. This entry is derived from a study of cytomegalovirus exposure and HLA in healthy donors. General study results and limits: CMV antigen specificity of three CMV-associated chains was confirmed in vitro.

This TCR was sampled from a man younger than 30 in good health and CMV-seronegative. The chain has TRBV7-9 and TRBJ2-1, with 7 bases that match TRBD2. Sequencing input: PBMCs. The CDR3 DNA is TGTGCCAGCAGCTCCCCAGCCAGCGGGATAGGTATTGAGCAGTTCTTC. It specifies CASSSPASGIGIEQFF.